This is a list of T cell receptor beta chains from one sample in a study of persistence of HIV-infected CD4 T cells. Which antigens these TCRs recognize remains unknown. Profiling relied on immunoSEQ multiplex PCR, and the TCRdb table lists in-frame clones only, not all of them. Among about 28,000 clones listed, approximately 82% were seen once. The sequencing here drew on CD4+ T cells sorted from PBMCs after 18-hour stimulation, taken from a patient who received antiretroviral therapy. These TCRs come from an adult man with HIV who was CMV-seropositive. The CDR3 runs from the conserved cysteine through the conserved F or W. The order of the fields is D gene, V gene, J gene, clone size, CDR3 protein, CDR3 DNA. A D gene is named only where the DNA matches it firmly. Clone size is shown for a subset of rows, as once, few, many or a class of expanded clone.

.	TRBV7-3	TRBJ1-2	once	CASSLKSGLDYGYTF	TGTGCCAGCAGCTTAAAGTCAGGGTTGGACTATGGCTACACCTTC
.	TRBV27	TRBJ2-5	.	CASSLSYGGAPTQYF	TGTGCCAGCAGCCTTAGCTACGGCGGGGCCCCCACCCAGTACTTC
.	TRBV28	TRBJ2-7	once	CASSFEGGLEQYF	TGTGCCAGCAGTTTTGAGGGTGGGCTCGAGCAGTACTTC
.	TRBV3-1/TRBV3-2	TRBJ2-4	.	CASSPRGGVNIQYF	TGTGCCAGCAGCCCGAGGGGGGGCGTGAACATTCAGTACTTC
TRBD1	TRBV18	TRBJ1-5	.	CASSREGASNQPQHF	TGTGCCAGCTCAAGGGAGGGGGCTAGCAATCAGCCCCAGCATTTT
.	TRBV3-1/TRBV3-2	TRBJ2-1	.	CASSQISSNEQFF	TGTGCCAGCAGCCAAATCTCTAGCAATGAGCAGTTCTTC
.	TRBV19	TRBJ1-2	.	CASSIGTGSYGYTF	TGTGCCAGTAGTATAGGCACAGGGTCCTATGGCTACACCTTC
.	TRBV12-3/TRBV12-4	TRBJ1-2	few	CASSTLVGYTF	TGTGCCAGCAGTACACTGGTCGGCTACACCTTC
TRBD2	TRBV15	TRBJ2-3	.	CATSRDSGLAFTDTQYF	TGTGCCACCAGCAGAGATTCAGGACTAGCGTTCACAGATACGCAGTATTTT
.	TRBV20-1	TRBJ2-7	.	CSASLGYEQYF	TGCAGTGCTAGTCTGGGCTACGAGCAGTACTTC
.	TRBV6-5	TRBJ1-1	.	CASTSAGGNTEAFF	TGTGCCAGCACTTCAGCTGGGGGAAACACTGAAGCTTTCTTT
.	TRBV10-2	TRBJ1-2	.	CASSDRGFGYTF	TGCGCCAGCAGTGATCGGGGTTTTGGCTACACCTTC
TRBD2	TRBV15	TRBJ2-1	.	CATSRARTSGGDNEQFF	TGTGCCACCAGCAGAGCGCGGACTAGCGGGGGGGACAATGAGCAGTTCTTC
.	TRBV7-9	TRBJ1-4	.	CASSRGANEKLFF	TGTGCCAGCAGCCGCGGGGCTAATGAAAAACTGTTTTTT
.	TRBV20-1	TRBJ1-5	few	CSASPSGNQPQHF	TGCAGTGCTAGTCCGTCGGGCAATCAGCCCCAGCATTTT
TRBD1	TRBV6-5	TRBJ1-1	.	CASRQGSGDTEAFF	TGTGCCAGCAGACAGGGGAGTGGAGACACTGAAGCTTTCTTT
.	TRBV5-6	TRBJ1-2	.	CASTLRRGSSFYGYTF	TGTGCCAGTACTTTAAGGAGGGGGAGTTCTTTCTATGGCTACACCTTC
.	TRBV6-5	TRBJ2-2	.	CASRTAVVLFF	TGTGCCAGCAGGACGGCGGTAGTGCTGTTTTTT